The subject of this entry is one T cell receptor beta chain. Its antigen is not known. This sample is drawn from a study of Ad26.COV2.S vaccination and SARS-CoV-2 variants. Study-wide findings and caveats: Vaccinated and placebo-treated recipients had similar non-spike TCR breadth. There was a possibility that the TCR breadth and depth analyses underestimated total T cell responses.

CDR1 and CDR2 from the germline V gene are MDHEN and SYDVKM. Between the trimmed V and J ends, which lost 8 bases and 3 bases, there was a span of 5 bases. This CDR3 region has 10 residues. The data were produced by immunoSEQ multiplex PCR, yet TCRdb's version contains in-frame clones alone and is incomplete. Of tens of thousands of clones listed, more than 65% are singletons. Material: peripheral blood, obtained after recovery from COVID-19. The V gene is TRBV28, the J gene TRBJ2-7; the D is unclear. The clonotype originates from a human donor who had recovered from COVID-19. Written as DNA, the CDR3 is TGTGCCAGCGGGCACTACGAGCAGTACTTC. It yields the protein CASGHYEQYF.